A single sample gave rise to the 12 T cell receptor beta chains below, sequenced in a study of blood T cells in healthy people across ages. The authors ran a second PCR of roughly 6 to 12 cycles using a sample-barcoded 5' primer and a J-beta primer mix. TCRdb used MiXCR to reprocess the 5' RACE reads, holding one entry per CDR3 protein. The sample carries roughly 2 million distinct CDR3 sequences, approximately 50% recorded once. Sample: blood. Receptor source: a woman in her thirties or forties in good health.

This rearrangement joins TRBV7-2 to TRBJ2-4, with TRBD2 matching 9 bases. The last part of the DNA fits TRBJ2-7 better; the J call may be wrong. The germline gives CDR1 SGHTA, CDR2 FQGNSA. The CDR3 has 15 residues. DNA for the CDR3: TGTGCCAGCAGCTTAATTTCGCTAGCGGGGTACGAGCAGTACTTC. It yields the protein CASSLISLAGYEQYF.

This clonotype occurred a few times. The chain joins TRBV25-1 to TRBJ2-4; D may be TRBD2 (6 bases). The J call may be mistaken, given a closer DNA end match to TRBJ2-7. Germline CDR1 is MGHDK and CDR2 is SYGVNS. This CDR3 has 15 amino acids. The DNA for the CDR3 is TGTGCCAGCAGTGAATACGGGGAGGTGGGGGACGAGCAGTACTTC. This encodes CASSEYGEVGDEQYF.

CDR3 sequence: CASSQPGQGIVTQYF. CDR3 DNA sequence: TGTGCCAGCAGCCAACCGGGACAGGGTATCGTTACGCAGTATTTT. This chain uses TRBV4-2 with TRBJ2-3; the match to TRBD1 covers 9 bases. This CDR3 region has 15 residues. Germline values: CDR1 LGHNA, CDR2 YNFKEQ. Unmatched junction bases numbered 8, after V lost 2 bases and J lost 8 bases.

The CDR3 coding sequence is TGTGCCAGCAGCCCTAACGCTCCCCTTGAGGGCTACACCTTC. Its protein is CASSPNAPLEGYTF. The rearrangement joins TRBV9 to TRBJ1-2, with D hard to call. The CDR3 is 14 residues long. Trimming shortened V by 4 bases and J by 8 bases, and 18 bases separated the two germline ends. Germline CDR1 is SGDLS and CDR2 is YYNGEE.

This clonotype came up a few times. The rearrangement links TRBV24-1 to TRBJ2-4, with 9 bases that match TRBD1. The J call may be in error: the DNA end matches TRBJ2-7 better. Germline CDR1 and CDR2: KGHDR and SFDVKD. The CDR3 runs to 15 residues. The CDR3 sequence is CATSDSRTGVDEQYF. For the CDR3, the DNA is TGTGCCACCAGTGATTCGAGGACAGGGGTGGACGAGCAGTACTTC.

The gene calls are TRBV6-2 or TRBV6-3 and TRBJ1-1; D uncertain. Trimming stripped 2 bases from V and 0 bases from J, with 10 bases between. The length of the CDR3 is 15 residues. Germline V CDR1 and CDR2: MNHEY, SVGEGT. In nucleotides, the CDR3 is TGTGCCAGCAGTTACAGGGAATTAGTGAACACTGAAGCTTTCTTT. Amino acids: CASSYRELVNTEAFF.

V usage is TRBV15 and J usage is TRBJ2-1; 11 bases line up with TRBD1. Germline V gene data show CDR1 as LNHNV and CDR2 as YYDKDF (reference sequence). The V segment lost 3 bases and the J segment 6 bases; nucleotides outside the gene matches: 4. This CDR3 is 15 amino acids long. CDR3 amino acids: CATSRTGTGGNEQFF. In DNA form, the CDR3 reads TGTGCCACCAGCAGGACCGGGACAGGGGGCAATGAGCAGTTCTTC.

The rearrangement uses TRBV10-3 and TRBJ2-3; no clear D. Trimming removed 2 bases from V and 11 bases from J, with 14 bases in between. Germline V gene sequence: CDR1 ENHRY, CDR2 SYGVKD. This CDR3 comprises 13 residues. In DNA, the CDR3 is TGTGCCATCAGTGAGCTGGACCTCTCTGAGCAGTATTTT. Protein: CAISELDLSEQYF.

The chain combines TRBV19 with TRBJ2-4; tentative D call: TRBD1 (5 bases). V lost 5 bases and J lost 0, with 17 bases in between. The CDR3 extends over 17 amino acids. Per the germline V gene, CDR1 is LNHDA and CDR2 is SQIVND (reference sequence). The CDR3 here is CASSWAGNVGAKNIQYF. The CDR3 coding sequence is TGTGCCAGTAGTTGGGCAGGGAACGTGGGAGCCAAAAACATTCAGTACTTC.

The chain employs TRBV10-3 and TRBJ1-2, with D perhaps matching TRBD1 (5 bases). The CDR3 runs 13 residues. V was cut by 3 bases and J by 8 bases, with 13 bases left in between. Germline assignment: CDR1 ENHRY and CDR2 SYGVKD. The CDR3 coding sequence is TGTGCCATCAGTGAAGGGACGGTGGGAGGCTACACCTTC. Its protein product is CAISEGTVGGYTF.

This clonotype was seen just once. This chain joins TRBV27 and TRBJ1-2; a possible D gene is TRBD1 (6 bases). CDR1 MNHEY and CDR2 SMNVEV come from the germline V gene (reference sequence). CDR3 length: 14 amino acids. Trimming cost V 7 bases and J 4 bases, with 16 bases left between them. In DNA, the CDR3 is TGTGCCAGCACCCGGGGCAGGGGAGGCTATGGCTACACCTTC. Its protein product is CASTRGRGGYGYTF.

This rearrangement joins TRBV5-1 to TRBJ1-4; unclear D gene. V was trimmed by 1 base and J by 3 bases, leaving 10 bases between them. This CDR3 spans 15 amino acids. CDR1 and CDR2 (germline): SGHRS, YFSETQ. The CDR3 loop is CASSLSGISNEKLFF. DNA of the CDR3: TGCGCCAGCAGCTTGAGTGGGATATCTAATGAAAAACTGTTTTTT.